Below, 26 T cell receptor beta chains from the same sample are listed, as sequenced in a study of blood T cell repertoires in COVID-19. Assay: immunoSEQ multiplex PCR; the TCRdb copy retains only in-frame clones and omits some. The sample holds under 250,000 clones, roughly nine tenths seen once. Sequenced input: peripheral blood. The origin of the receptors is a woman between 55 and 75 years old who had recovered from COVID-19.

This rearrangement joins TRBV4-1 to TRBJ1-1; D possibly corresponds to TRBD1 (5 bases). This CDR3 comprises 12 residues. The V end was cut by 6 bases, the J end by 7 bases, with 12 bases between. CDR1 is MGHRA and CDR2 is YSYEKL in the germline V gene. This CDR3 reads CASRHGGYEAFF. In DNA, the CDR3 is TGCGCCAGCAGGCACGGGGGGTATGAAGCTTTCTTT.

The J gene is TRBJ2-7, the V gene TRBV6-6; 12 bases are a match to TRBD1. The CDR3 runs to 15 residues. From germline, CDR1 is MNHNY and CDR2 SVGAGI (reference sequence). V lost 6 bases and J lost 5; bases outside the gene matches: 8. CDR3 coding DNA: TGTGCCAGCAGCCGCCCGGGACAGGGGGCCCACGAGCAGTACTTC. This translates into CASSRPGQGAHEQYF.

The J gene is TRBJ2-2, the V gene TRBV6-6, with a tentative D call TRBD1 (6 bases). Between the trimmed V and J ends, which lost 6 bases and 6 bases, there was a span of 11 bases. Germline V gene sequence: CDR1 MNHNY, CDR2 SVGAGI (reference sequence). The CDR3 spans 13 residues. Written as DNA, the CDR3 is TGTGCCAGCAGGCTACAGGGTCCCGGGGAGCTGTTTTTT. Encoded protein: CASRLQGPGELFF.

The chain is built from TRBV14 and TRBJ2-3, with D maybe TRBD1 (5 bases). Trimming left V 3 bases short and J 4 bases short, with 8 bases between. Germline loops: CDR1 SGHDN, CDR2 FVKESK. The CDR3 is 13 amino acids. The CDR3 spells CASSHWGADTQYF. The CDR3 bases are TGTGCCAGCAGCCACTGGGGCGCAGATACGCAGTATTTT.

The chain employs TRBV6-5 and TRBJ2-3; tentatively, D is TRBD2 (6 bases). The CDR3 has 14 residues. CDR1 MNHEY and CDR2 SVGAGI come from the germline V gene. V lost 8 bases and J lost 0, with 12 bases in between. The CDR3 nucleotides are TGTGCCAGCGGAGGGACGGGGAGCACAGATACGCAGTATTTT. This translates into CASGGTGSTDTQYF.

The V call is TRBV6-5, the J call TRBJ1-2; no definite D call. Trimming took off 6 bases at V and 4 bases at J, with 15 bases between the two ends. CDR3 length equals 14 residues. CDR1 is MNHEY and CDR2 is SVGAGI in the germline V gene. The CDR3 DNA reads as TGTGCCAGCAGCCGCAGAGGGTCCGGCTATGGCTACACCTTC. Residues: CASSRRGSGYGYTF.

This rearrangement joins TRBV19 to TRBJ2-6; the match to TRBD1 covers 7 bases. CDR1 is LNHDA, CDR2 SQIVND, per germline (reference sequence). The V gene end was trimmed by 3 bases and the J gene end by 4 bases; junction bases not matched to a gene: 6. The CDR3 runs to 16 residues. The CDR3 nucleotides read TGTGCCAGTAGTATTGCTCAGGGGGTAGGGGCCAACGTCCTGACTTTC. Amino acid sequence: CASSIAQGVGANVLTF.

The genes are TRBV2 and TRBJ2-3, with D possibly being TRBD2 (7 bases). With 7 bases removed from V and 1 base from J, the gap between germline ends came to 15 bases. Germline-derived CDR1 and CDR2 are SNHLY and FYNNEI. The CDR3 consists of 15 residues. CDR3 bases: TGTGCCAGCACCCGGGGCGGGGGCCGCACAGATACGCAGTATTTT. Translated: CASTRGGGRTDTQYF.

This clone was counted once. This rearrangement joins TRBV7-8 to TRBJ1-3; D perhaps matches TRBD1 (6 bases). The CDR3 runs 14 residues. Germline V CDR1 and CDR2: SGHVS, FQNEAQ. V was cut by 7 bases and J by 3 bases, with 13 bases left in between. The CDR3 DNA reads TGTGCCAGCACCCCCGGGGGGCTTGGAAACACCATATATTTT. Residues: CASTPGGLGNTIYF.

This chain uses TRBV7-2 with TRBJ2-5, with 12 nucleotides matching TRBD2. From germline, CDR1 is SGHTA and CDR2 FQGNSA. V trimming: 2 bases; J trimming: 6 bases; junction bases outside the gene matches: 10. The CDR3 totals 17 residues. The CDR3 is CASSLNIASGGGKTQYF. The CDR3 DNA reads TGTGCCAGCAGCTTAAATATTGCTAGCGGGGGGGGTAAGACCCAGTACTTC. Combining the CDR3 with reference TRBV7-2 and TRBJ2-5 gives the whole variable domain GAGVSQSPSNKVTEKGKDVELRCDPISGHTALYWYRQSLGQGLEFLIYFQGNSAPDKSGLPSDRFSAERTGGSVSTLTIQRTQQEDSAVYLCASSLNIASGGGKTQYFGPGTRLLVL.

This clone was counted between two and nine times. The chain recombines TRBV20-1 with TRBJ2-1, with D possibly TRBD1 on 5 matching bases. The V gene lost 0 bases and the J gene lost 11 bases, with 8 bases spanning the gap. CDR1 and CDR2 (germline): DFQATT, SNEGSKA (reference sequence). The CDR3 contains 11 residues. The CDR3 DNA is TGCAGTGCTAGAGATCAGGGAAAGCAGTTCTTC. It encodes CSARDQGKQFF.

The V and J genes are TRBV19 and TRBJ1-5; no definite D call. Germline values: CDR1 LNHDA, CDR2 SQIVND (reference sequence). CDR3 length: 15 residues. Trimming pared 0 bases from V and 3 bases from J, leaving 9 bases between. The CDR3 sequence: CASSIETQFNQPQHF. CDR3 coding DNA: TGTGCCAGTAGTATAGAGACTCAATTCAATCAGCCCCAGCATTTT.

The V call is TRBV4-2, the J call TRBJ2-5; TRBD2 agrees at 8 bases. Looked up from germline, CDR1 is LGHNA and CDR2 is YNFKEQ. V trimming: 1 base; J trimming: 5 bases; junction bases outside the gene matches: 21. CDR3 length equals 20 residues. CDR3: CASSQVRRSGGGPWEETQYF. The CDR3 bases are TGTGCCAGCAGCCAAGTGAGGCGCAGCGGGGGCGGTCCCTGGGAGGAGACCCAGTACTTC.

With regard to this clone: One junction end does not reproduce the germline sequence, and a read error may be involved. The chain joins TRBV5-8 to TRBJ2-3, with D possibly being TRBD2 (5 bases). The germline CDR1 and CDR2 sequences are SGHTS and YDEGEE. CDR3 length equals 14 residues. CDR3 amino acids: CASSFRSSRDTQYF. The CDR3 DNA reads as TGTGCCAGCAGCTTTCGGTCTAGCAGAGATACGCAGTATTTT.

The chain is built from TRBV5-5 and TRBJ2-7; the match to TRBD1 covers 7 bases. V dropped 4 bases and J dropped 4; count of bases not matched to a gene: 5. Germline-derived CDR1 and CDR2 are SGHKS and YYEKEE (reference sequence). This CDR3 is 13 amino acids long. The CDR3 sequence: CASSHPRGYEQYF. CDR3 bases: TGTGCCAGCAGCCACCCCAGGGGGTACGAGCAGTACTTC.

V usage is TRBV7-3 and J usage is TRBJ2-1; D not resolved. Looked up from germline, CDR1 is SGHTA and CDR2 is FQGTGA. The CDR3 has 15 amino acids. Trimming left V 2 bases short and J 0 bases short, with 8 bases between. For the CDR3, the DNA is TGTGCCAGCAGCTTAGAGCGCAGCTCCTACAATGAGCAGTTCTTC. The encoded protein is CASSLERSSYNEQFF.

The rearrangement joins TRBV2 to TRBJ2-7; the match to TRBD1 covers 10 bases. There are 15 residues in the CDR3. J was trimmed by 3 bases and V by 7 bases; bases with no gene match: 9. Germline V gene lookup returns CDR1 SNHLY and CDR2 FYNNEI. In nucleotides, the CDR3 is TGTGCCAGCATGGAGGGACAGGGGAGTTACTACGAGCAGTACTTC. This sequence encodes CASMEGQGSYYEQYF.

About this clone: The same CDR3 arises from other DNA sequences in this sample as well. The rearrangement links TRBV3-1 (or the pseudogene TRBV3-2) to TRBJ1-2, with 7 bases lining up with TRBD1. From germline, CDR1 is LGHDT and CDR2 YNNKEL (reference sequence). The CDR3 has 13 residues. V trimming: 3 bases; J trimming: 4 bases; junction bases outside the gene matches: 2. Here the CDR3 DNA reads TGTGCCAGCAGCCAGGGGACAGCCTATGGCTACACCTTC. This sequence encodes CASSQGTAYGYTF.

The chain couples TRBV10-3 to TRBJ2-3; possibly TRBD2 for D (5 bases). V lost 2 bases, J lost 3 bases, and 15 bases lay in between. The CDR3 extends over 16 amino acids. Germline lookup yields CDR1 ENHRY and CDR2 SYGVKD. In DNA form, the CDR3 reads TGTGCCATCAGTGAGAGAGCCTCAACGGGGACAGATACGCAGTATTTT. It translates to CAISERASTGTDTQYF.

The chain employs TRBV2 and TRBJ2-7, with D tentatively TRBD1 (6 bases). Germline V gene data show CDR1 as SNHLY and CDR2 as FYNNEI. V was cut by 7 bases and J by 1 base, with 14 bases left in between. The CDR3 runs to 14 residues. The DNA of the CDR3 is TGTGCCAGCAATCACAGGGACACGTCCTACGAGCAGTACTTC. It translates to CASNHRDTSYEQYF.

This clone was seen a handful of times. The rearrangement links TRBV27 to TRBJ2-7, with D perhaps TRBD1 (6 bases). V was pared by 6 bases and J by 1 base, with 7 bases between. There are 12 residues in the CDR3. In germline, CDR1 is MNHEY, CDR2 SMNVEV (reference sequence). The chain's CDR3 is CASRDRSYEQYF. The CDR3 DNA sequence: TGTGCCAGCAGAGACAGGTCCTACGAGCAGTACTTC.

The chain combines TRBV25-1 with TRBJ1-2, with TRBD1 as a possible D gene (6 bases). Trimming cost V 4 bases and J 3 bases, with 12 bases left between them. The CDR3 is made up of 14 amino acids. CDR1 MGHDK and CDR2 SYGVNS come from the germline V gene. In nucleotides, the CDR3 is TGTGCCAGCAGTGCCGGACAGCTTGACTATGGCTACACCTTC. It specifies CASSAGQLDYGYTF.

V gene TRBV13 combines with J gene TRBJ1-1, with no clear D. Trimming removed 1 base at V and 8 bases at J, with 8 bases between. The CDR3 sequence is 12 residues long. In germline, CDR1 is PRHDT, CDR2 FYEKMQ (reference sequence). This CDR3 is CASSLVPGEAFF. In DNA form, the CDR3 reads TGTGCCAGCAGCTTAGTGCCGGGAGAAGCTTTCTTT. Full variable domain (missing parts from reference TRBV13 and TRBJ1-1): AAGVIQSPRHLIKEKRETATLKCYPIPRHDTVYWYQQGPGQDPQFLISFYEKMQSDKGSIPDRFSAQQFSDYHSELNMSSLELGDSALYFCASSLVPGEAFFGQGTRLTVV.

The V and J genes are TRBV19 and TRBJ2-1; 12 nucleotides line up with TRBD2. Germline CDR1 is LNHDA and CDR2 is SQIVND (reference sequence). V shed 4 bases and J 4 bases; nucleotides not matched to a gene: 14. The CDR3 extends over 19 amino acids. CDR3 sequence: CASSSFPPQGTSGYNEQFF. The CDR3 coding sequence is TGTGCCAGTAGTAGCTTCCCCCCCCAGGGGACTAGCGGGTACAATGAGCAGTTCTTC.

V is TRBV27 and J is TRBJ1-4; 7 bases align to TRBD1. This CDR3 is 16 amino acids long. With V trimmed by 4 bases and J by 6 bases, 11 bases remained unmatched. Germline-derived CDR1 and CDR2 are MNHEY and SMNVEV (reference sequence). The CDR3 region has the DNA TGTGCCAGCAGTTACTCCACAGGGGAGCGCGATGAAAAACTGTTTTTT. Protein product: CASSYSTGERDEKLFF.

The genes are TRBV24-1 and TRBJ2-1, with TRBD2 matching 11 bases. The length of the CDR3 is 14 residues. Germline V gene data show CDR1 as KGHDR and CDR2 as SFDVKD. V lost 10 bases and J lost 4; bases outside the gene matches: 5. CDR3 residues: CATQPSGGYNEQFF. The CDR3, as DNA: TGTGCCACTCAACCTAGCGGGGGGTACAATGAGCAGTTCTTC.